Here is one T cell receptor beta chain with its context. Profiled with immunoSEQ multiplex PCR; TCRdb holds only in-frame clones, not every one. The sample has 300,000 to 400,000 clones; roughly 85% are singletons. The data originate from a study of blood T cell repertoires in COVID-19. Whole-study context: T cells, B-cell-depleted T cells, or PBMCs supplied cDNA or gDNA.

This CDR3 is 16 amino acids long. The V gene's germline CDR1 is MNHEY and CDR2 SVGEGT. V gave up 2 bases and J gave up 0 bases, with 13 bases separating them. The chain links TRBV6-2 or TRBV6-3 to TRBJ1-2; D is ambiguous. The sequencing input was peripheral blood. The TCR sequence derives from a human donor in a cohort sampled during active COVID-19. The DNA of the CDR3 is TGTGCCAGCAGTTACCCGACGGGGAACCCTAACTATGGCTACACCTTC. This codes for CASSYPTGNPNYGYTF.